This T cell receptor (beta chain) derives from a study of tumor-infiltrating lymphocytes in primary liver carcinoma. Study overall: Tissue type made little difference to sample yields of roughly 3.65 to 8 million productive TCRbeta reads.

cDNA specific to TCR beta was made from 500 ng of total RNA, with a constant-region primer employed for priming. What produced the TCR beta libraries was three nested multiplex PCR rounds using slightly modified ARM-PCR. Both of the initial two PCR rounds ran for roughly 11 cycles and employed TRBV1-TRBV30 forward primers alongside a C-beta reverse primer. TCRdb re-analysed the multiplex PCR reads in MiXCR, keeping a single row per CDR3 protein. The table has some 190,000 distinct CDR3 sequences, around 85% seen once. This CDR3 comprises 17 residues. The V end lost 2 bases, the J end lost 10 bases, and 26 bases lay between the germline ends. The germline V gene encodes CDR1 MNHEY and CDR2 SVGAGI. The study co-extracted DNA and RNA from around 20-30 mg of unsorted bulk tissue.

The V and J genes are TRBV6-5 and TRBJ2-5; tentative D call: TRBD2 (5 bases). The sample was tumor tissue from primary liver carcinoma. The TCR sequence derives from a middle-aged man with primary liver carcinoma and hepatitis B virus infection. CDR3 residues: CASSYPDYSRSQDSQYF. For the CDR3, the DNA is TGTGCCAGCAGTTACCCCGACTATAGCCGCTCCCAAGATAGCCAGTACTTC.